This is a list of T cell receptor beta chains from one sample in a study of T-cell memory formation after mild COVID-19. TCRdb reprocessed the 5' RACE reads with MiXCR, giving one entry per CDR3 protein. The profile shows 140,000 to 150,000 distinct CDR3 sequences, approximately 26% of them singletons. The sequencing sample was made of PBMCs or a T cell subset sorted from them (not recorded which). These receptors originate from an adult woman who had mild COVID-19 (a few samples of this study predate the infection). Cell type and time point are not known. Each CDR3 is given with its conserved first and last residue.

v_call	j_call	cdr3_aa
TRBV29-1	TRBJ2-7	CSVDSESSYEQYF
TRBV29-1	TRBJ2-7	CSGIMGTAEQYF
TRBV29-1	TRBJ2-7	CSVVTGAVYEQYF
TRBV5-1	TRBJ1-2	CASSLGQGDYGYTF
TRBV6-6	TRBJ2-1	CATGTSGGGNEQFF
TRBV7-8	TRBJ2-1	CASSLALSFNEQFF
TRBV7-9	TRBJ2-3	CASSLQLGASTDTQYF
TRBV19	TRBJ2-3	CASLRTSGGTDTQYF
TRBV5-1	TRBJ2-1	CASRPPRQGPYNEQFF
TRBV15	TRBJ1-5	CATSRQASNQPQHF
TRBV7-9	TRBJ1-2	CASSYQGGYGYTF
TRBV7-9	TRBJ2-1	CASSLATSQRDNEQFF
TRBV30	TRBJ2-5	CAWIPGGQETQYF
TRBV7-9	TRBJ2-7	CASSPRDRATYEQYF
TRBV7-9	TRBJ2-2	CASSSRTGSAGTGELFF
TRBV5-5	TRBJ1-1	CASSRRGYTEAFF
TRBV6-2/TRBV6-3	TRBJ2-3	CASSYPGGTDTQYF
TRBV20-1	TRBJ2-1	CSARGFRELGYEQFF